This entry concerns a single T cell receptor beta chain. The sample originates from a study of blood T cell repertoires in COVID-19. Here immunoSEQ multiplex PCR was the method, and the copy in TCRdb shows in-frame clones only, minus some. This sample carries about 260,000 clones, roughly 87% of them seen once, and the ten largest clones take about 0.7%. The V gene's germline CDR1 is SGHRS and CDR2 YFSETQ. CDR3 length: 15 residues. The V and J ends lost 5 bases and 3 bases respectively, with 18 bases between them. The clonotype originates from a human donor in a cohort sampled during active COVID-19. The V call is TRBV5-1, the J call TRBJ2-7, with D perhaps TRBD2 (6 bases). Material: peripheral blood. Written as DNA, the CDR3 is TGCGCCAGCAGTCCCGACGGGGGATCCCTCTACGAGCAGTACTTC. Amino acid sequence: CASSPDGGSLYEQYF.